The clone carrying this TCR beta chain was picked up a small number of times. Its antigen is unknown. Sequenced with the Oncomine TCR Beta short-read assay was DNA taken from cultured CD4+ T cells. TCRdb used MiXCR to reprocess the PCR reads, holding one entry per CDR3 protein. The sample contains more than 15,000 distinct CDR3 sequences, 40% of which appear only once. The record originates from a study of vaccination and CD4 T cells after COVID-19. On the study more broadly: Overlapping spike peptides from SARS-CoV-2, HCoV-NL63, HCoV-OC43 and HCoV-229E served to stimulate the cells. Control cultures were supplied with a CEFX pool, an HIV-1 Nef pool, or no peptide at all.

Treatment given: roughly 10-day PBMC culture with coronavirus spike peptide pools or control peptides (ViraFEST assay). Spanning March to December 2020, the positive PCR dates came before US Alpha, Beta and Delta variants. PBMCs, plated at 2 million to 2.5 million per well, were grown in the presence of around 10 IU/ml IL-2 and roughly 10 ug/ml peptide pools. The CDR3 sequence is 15 residues long. The V gene lost 5 bases and the J gene lost 3 bases, with 14 bases spanning the gap. Germline-derived CDR1 and CDR2 are MNHEY and SVGEGT. The receptor's source is a human donor who had recovered from COVID-19. The J gene is TRBJ1-5, the V gene TRBV6-2 or TRBV6-3; D is unresolved. The sequences come from CD4+ T cells from blood, cultured in vitro, collected after SARS-CoV-2 vaccination. The CDR3 DNA follows: TGTGCCAGCAGTACTAGGGCCCGTATCAATCAGCCCCAGCATTTT. Protein sequence: CASSTRARINQPQHF.